The table lists the clone carrying this TCR beta chain with a few counts. This specimen belongs to a study of regulatory T cells in long-lasting Graves disease. Time point given: newly diagnosed GD, antithyroid drugs for less than 3 months. The TCR library was made from RNA that had been extracted from PBMCs in TRIzol. The authors built TCR beta libraries using iRepertoire HTBI primers and Arm-PCR of CDR3 regions. TCRdb independently ran MiXCR on the multiplex PCR reads; one entry per CDR3 protein. The data show 550,000 to 650,000 distinct CDR3 sequences, with approximately 16% seen just once and approximately 12% held by the top ten. This same sample was also taken into another study, of T cells in Graves' hyperthyroidism and ophthalmopathy.

Sequencing was performed on peripheral blood mononuclear cells (PBMCs), taken at new diagnosis, from a patient treated with antithyroid drugs. This sequence originates from a man between 18 and 35 years old with Graves disease.

For the CDR3, the DNA is TGTGCCAGCAGCCCTTCCTCCAGACAGGGACGGTGGGGCAATCAGCCCCAGCATTTT. This encodes CASSPSSRQGRWGNQPQHF. The rearrangement joins TRBV7-2 to TRBJ1-5; 7 bases are a match to TRBD1. J was trimmed by 2 bases and V by 5 bases; bases with no gene match: 18. The length of the CDR3 is 19 residues. Looked up from germline, CDR1 is SGHTA and CDR2 is FQGNSA.